Listed here are 31 T cell receptor beta chains from one sample, sequenced in a study of tumor-infiltrating lymphocytes in primary liver carcinoma. Germline DNA was also extracted, while the blood RNA originated from unsorted whole blood. From approximately 530 ng of total RNA, TCR beta-specific cDNA was reverse-transcribed using a constant-region primer. Libraries of TCR beta came from three nested multiplex PCR rounds with slightly modified ARM-PCR. Running nine to ten cycles apiece, the first two PCR rounds relied on TRBV1-TRBV30 forward primers together with a C-beta reverse primer. MiXCR was run by TCRdb on the multiplex PCR reads, yielding one entry per CDR3 protein. Of hundreds of thousands of distinct CDR3 sequences in the sample, approximately 54% were seen once. The sample comprised peripheral blood. These receptors originate from a woman aged 30 to 39 with primary liver carcinoma and hepatitis B virus infection.

This clonotype was found a few times. V and J are TRBV10-3 and TRBJ1-2; D uncertain. Germline values: CDR1 ENHRY, CDR2 SYGVKD. CDR3 length equals 12 residues. The V gene lost 4 bases and the J gene lost 9 bases, with 12 bases spanning the gap. CDR3 in DNA: TGTGCCATCAGTGTAAAGGACGACAGCTACACCTTC. It is translated as CAISVKDDSYTF.

The gene calls are TRBV28 and TRBJ2-1; 7 bases match TRBD2. This CDR3 is built from 15 residues. Looked up from germline, CDR1 is MDHEN and CDR2 is SYDVKM. The junction had 7 bases not matched to a gene; V was cut back by 7 bases and J by 1 base. The CDR3 region has the DNA TGTGCCAGCATCGGGCGGGAGAGGTCCTACAATGAGCAGTTCTTC. Translating gives CASIGRERSYNEQFF.

This clonotype has a handful of counts. This chain connects TRBV12-3 or TRBV12-4 to TRBJ2-7; possibly TRBD2 for D (6 bases). The CDR3 is 13 amino acids. The V gene lost 3 bases and the J gene lost 4 bases, with 10 bases spanning the gap. CDR3 sequence: CASSLGGKYEQYF. As DNA, the CDR3 is TGTGCCAGCAGTTTGGGCGGGAAGTACGAGCAGTACTTC.

To note about this clonotype: One junction end does not reproduce the germline sequence, and a read error may be involved. V gene TRBV10-2 combines with J gene TRBJ1-2; 9 bases fit TRBD1. The CDR3 consists of 14 residues. Looked up from germline, CDR1 is WSHSY and CDR2 is SAAADI. The CDR3 region is CVSSVTGGNYGYTF. In DNA form, the CDR3 reads TGCGTCAGCAGTGTGACAGGGGGGAACTATGGCTACACCTTC.

In regard to this clonotype: Compared with germline, one end of the junction differs, possibly owing to a read error. The chain couples TRBV11-2 to TRBJ2-3; 11 nucleotides line up with TRBD2. The germline gives CDR1 SGHAT, CDR2 FQNNGV. This CDR3 has 18 residues. The CDR3 protein is CTSSPTGTLAGVTDTQYF. In DNA form, the CDR3 reads TGTACCAGCAGCCCGACGGGTACACTAGCGGGAGTAACAGATACGCAGTATTTT.

This clonotype was observed once. A read error may account for a junction end that differs from germline. The genes are TRBV28 and TRBJ1-5; perhaps TRBD1 as D (5 bases). CDR3 length equals 14 residues. Per germline, CDR1 MDHEN and CDR2 SYDVKM. The CDR3 sequence is CASSEGTGNQPQHF. In nucleotides, the CDR3 is TGTGCCAGCAGCGAAGGGACGGGGAATCAGCCCCAACATTTT.

The rearrangement joins TRBV5-1 to TRBJ1-1; D uncertain. CDR1 SGHRS and CDR2 YFSETQ come from the germline V gene. CDR3 length equals 14 residues. The V end lost 4 bases, the J end lost 10 bases, and 20 bases lay between the germline ends. The CDR3 sequence: CASSPPYDTQRAFF. Written as DNA, the CDR3 is TGCGCCAGCAGCCCACCTTACGACACACAGCGAGCTTTCTTT.

V gene TRBV6-5 combines with J gene TRBJ2-7, with 7 nucleotides matching TRBD1. Germline assignment: CDR1 MNHEY and CDR2 SVGAGI. The V segment lost 5 bases and the J segment 3 bases; nucleotides outside the gene matches: 19. This CDR3 has 18 residues. For the CDR3, the DNA is TGTGCCAGCAGTGGGTACAGGGGCGACCTACTGGCCTACTACGAGCAGTACTTC. Translated, it gives CASSGYRGDLLAYYEQYF.

In regard to this clonotype: The conserved phenylalanine or tryptophan normally closing the CDR3 is absent here, so this likely arose from a read error. V gene TRBV6-6 combines with J gene TRBJ1-2; 10 bases are a match to TRBD1. From germline, CDR1 is MNHNY and CDR2 SVGAGI (reference sequence). This CDR3 comprises 16 residues. Trimming took 6 bases from V and 4 from J; bases not matched to a gene: 11. In DNA form, the CDR3 reads TGTGCCAGCAGCGAGAGGGGGGACAGGGGATCCTATGGCTACACCTCC. Translated, it gives CASSERGDRGSYGYTS.

As concerns this clonotype: A much larger clonotype is one base distant, so this may be a read error. The rearrangement uses TRBV7-8 and TRBJ1-5; possible D gene TRBD1, 5 bases. Germline CDR1 is SGHVS and CDR2 is FQNEAQ. The CDR3 loop spans 17 amino acids. Here the CDR3 reads CASSLEYLGQGNLPQHF. Written as DNA, the CDR3 is TGTGCCAGCAGCTTAGAGTATCTAGGGCAGGGCAATCTGCCCCAGCATTTT.

This clonotype has at least ten counts. This chain uses TRBV11-2 with TRBJ2-5; D unclear. Germline lookup yields CDR1 SGHAT and CDR2 FQNNGV. The CDR3 covers 18 residues. V dropped 1 base and J dropped 3 bases, with 21 bases sitting between them. This chain's CDR3 is CASSLGFIAVGMEETQYF. DNA for the CDR3: TGTGCCAGCAGCTTAGGGTTCATAGCCGTAGGGATGGAAGAGACCCAGTACTTC.

The V call is TRBV24-1, the J call TRBJ2-2; TRBD2 agrees at 10 bases. J lost 4 bases, V lost 7 bases, and 5 bases had no gene match. CDR1 KGHDR and CDR2 SFDVKD come from the germline V gene. This CDR3 has 15 residues. The CDR3 loop reads CATSHSGRTTGELFF. The CDR3 coding sequence is TGTGCCACCAGCCATAGCGGGAGGACCACCGGGGAGCTGTTTTTT.

Note on this clonotype: A read error may explain this, as a much larger clone is one base away. This chain links TRBV7-8 with TRBJ1-5; TRBD1 might be the D (5 bases). The DNA end is more similar to TRBJ2-3, so the J call may be wrong. CDR3 size: 15 residues. Germline V CDR1 and CDR2: SGHVS, FQNEAQ. The CDR3, as DNA: TGTGCCAGCAGCCTCCTGACGGGCACAGGCGAGCCCCAGTATTTT. Translating it yields CASSLLTGTGEPQYF.

This chain links TRBV11-3 with TRBJ1-3; perhaps TRBD1 as D (5 bases). The CDR3 spans 15 residues. Trimming left V 1 base short and J 2 bases short, with 9 bases between. Germline-derived CDR1 and CDR2 are SGHNT and YENEEA. The CDR3 nucleotides read TGTGCCAGCAGCTTAGCAGGGAGCCCTGGAAACACCATATATTTT. Encoded protein: CASSLAGSPGNTIYF.

CDR3 amino acids: CASCLLLAGEGLEQYF. CDR3 bases: TGTGCCAGCTGCCTATTACTAGCGGGCGAAGGCCTCGAGCAGTACTTC. The chain uses TRBV7-8 and TRBJ2-7; 9 bases are a match to TRBD2. Trimming at V came to 8 bases and at J to 6 bases, leaving 17 bases not matched to a gene. Germline-derived CDR1 and CDR2 are SGHVS and FQNEAQ. CDR3 length equals 16 residues.

The CDR3 DNA follows: TGTGCCAGCAGCCTTGGTCCGGGGGGAAGCTTAGATGGCACTGAAGCTTTCTTT. Its translation: CASSLGPGGSLDGTEAFF. The chain uses TRBV7-9 and TRBJ1-1, with D possibly TRBD1 on 5 matching bases. The V gene lost 5 bases and the J gene lost 4 bases, with 26 bases spanning the gap. This CDR3 has 18 residues. Germline V CDR1 and CDR2: SEHNR, FQNEAQ (reference sequence).

Details on this clonotype: This may be a read error: a much more frequent sequence differs by one nucleotide. The chain employs TRBV12-3 or TRBV12-4 and TRBJ1-5; D possibly corresponds to TRBD1 (5 bases). This CDR3 contains 13 residues. CDR3 in DNA: TGTGTCAGCAGTCAGGGTTCGGATCAGCCCCAGCATTTT. Translating it yields CVSSQGSDQPQHF.

Points on this clonotype: A much larger clone lies one base from this, so it may be a read error. The CDR3 reads CASSEAIMDRGRYTF. Written as DNA, the CDR3 is TGTGCCAGCAGTGAAGCAATTATGGACAGGGGTCGCTACACCTTC. This chain connects TRBV6-1 to TRBJ1-2, with 9 nucleotides matching TRBD1. The germline CDR1 and CDR2 sequences are MNHNS and SASEGT. The CDR3 is made up of 15 amino acids. The trim removed 0 bases at V and 9 bases at J, leaving 8 bases unmatched.

This clonotype was counted a few times. This chain joins TRBV4-2 and TRBJ1-4, with 8 bases identical to TRBD1. The CDR3 extends over 17 amino acids. The germline gives CDR1 LGHNA, CDR2 YNFKEQ. V dropped 4 bases and J dropped 1; count of bases not matched to a gene: 8. The CDR3: CASSPIRGQRTNEKLFF. The CDR3 nucleotides are TGTGCCAGCAGCCCGATCAGGGGGCAGAGAACTAATGAAAAACTGTTTTTT.

A single count supports this clonotype. CDR3 region: CASSLELGSTGNTEAFF. The CDR3 nucleotides are TGCGCCAGCAGCTTGGAACTGGGCTCGACGGGGAACACTGAAGCTTTCTTT. V and J are TRBV5-1 and TRBJ1-1, with D hard to call. V lost 0 bases and J lost 1, with 16 bases in between. The CDR3 is 17 amino acids. Germline lookup yields CDR1 SGHRS and CDR2 YFSETQ.

Points on this clonotype: At one boundary the junction diverges from the germline segment, which might be a read error. This chain connects TRBV11-2 to TRBJ2-1; tentative D call: TRBD1 (6 bases). Per the germline V gene, CDR1 is SGHAT and CDR2 is FQNNGV. CDR3 length: 18 amino acids. This chain's CDR3 is CASSLVSPQGYSYNGQFF. The CDR3 DNA sequence: TGTGCCAGCAGTTTAGTATCCCCCCAGGGGTACTCCTACAATGGGCAGTTCTTC.

As concerns this clonotype: Since a much larger clone is just one base distant, this may be a read error. The J gene is TRBJ2-5, the V gene TRBV29-1; 14 bases fit TRBD2. Germline loops: CDR1 SQVTM, CDR2 ANQGSEA. The CDR3 loop spans 15 amino acids. The CDR3 loop reads CSVTGTSGSGGTRYF. The DNA of the CDR3 is TGCAGCGTCACCGGGACTAGCGGGAGCGGAGGGACCCGGTACTTC.

J is TRBJ1-1 and V is TRBV6-1; D gene unclear. Per the germline V gene, CDR1 is MNHNS and CDR2 is SASEGT. V was pared by 2 bases and J by 8 bases, with 3 bases between. This CDR3 has 10 residues. The CDR3 DNA follows: TGTGCCAGCAGTGAATACGAAGCTTTCTTT. The encoded protein is CASSEYEAFF.

About this clonotype: The CDR3 does not end in the conserved phenylalanine or tryptophan, so this is likely a read error. The V call is TRBV12-3 or TRBV12-4, the J call TRBJ2-5; D not resolved. The CDR3 is 14 residues long. Trimming cost V 5 bases and J 4 bases, with 14 bases left between them. CDR3 sequence (DNA): TGTGCCAGCAGTGAAACTTTTCTCGGAGAGACCCAGTACTCC. This translates into CASSETFLGETQYS.

As to this clonotype: A clone one base away is much larger, so this may be a read error. This CDR3 is CASSQLFPGSSGAKVLTF. The CDR3 nucleotides read TGCGCCAGCAGCCAATTATTTCCGGGCAGCTCTGGGGCCAAAGTCCTGACTTTC. The chain couples TRBV4-1 to TRBJ2-6; perhaps TRBD1 as D (5 bases). CDR1 and CDR2 (germline): MGHRA, YSYEKL. The CDR3 covers 18 residues.

This chain links TRBV13 with TRBJ2-7, with D tentatively TRBD1 (5 bases). V was cut by 2 bases and J by 4 bases, with 15 bases left in between. CDR1 is PRHDT, CDR2 FYEKMQ, per germline (reference sequence). The CDR3 consists of 15 residues. Here the CDR3 reads CASSLFRTQNYEQYF. CDR3 DNA sequence: TGTGCCAGCAGCTTATTCAGGACACAGAATTACGAGCAGTACTTC.

The chain employs TRBV6-2 or TRBV6-3 and TRBJ2-7; 13 positions match TRBD2. The CDR3 totals 21 residues. CDR1 and CDR2 from the germline V gene are MNHEY and SVGEGT. V dropped 10 bases and J dropped 6; count of bases not matched to a gene: 30. The CDR3 reads CATVTPAPGLAGCSSWSEQYF. The CDR3 DNA is TGTGCCACCGTAACCCCCGCACCGGGACTAGCGGGATGTTCGTCATGGAGCGAGCAGTACTTC.

As regards this clonotype: One junction end does not reproduce the germline sequence, and a read error may be involved. The chain carries TRBV11-2 and TRBJ2-1; 9 bases agree with TRBD1. Germline CDR1 SGHAT, CDR2 FQNNGV. The CDR3 runs to 15 residues. CDR3 sequence: CTSSLQWTGENEQFF. CDR3 bases: TGTACCAGCAGCTTACAATGGACAGGGGAAAACGAGCAGTTCTTC.

Regarding this clonotype: A junction end diverges from the germline sequence, so it may reflect a read error. The chain employs TRBV6-6 and TRBJ2-7; the match to TRBD1 covers 8 bases. The germline gives CDR1 MNHNY, CDR2 SVGAGI (reference sequence). This CDR3 comprises 14 residues. CDR3 in DNA: TGTACCAGCGTAAGACAGGGGAGCTCCTACGAGCAGTACTTC. Its translation is CTSVRQGSSYEQYF.

This CDR3 is CASSWGIDTQYF. The DNA for the CDR3 is TGTGCCAGCAGCTGGGGGATAGATACGCAGTATTTT. The chain joins TRBV7-9 to TRBJ2-3, with D perhaps assigned TRBD1 or TRBD2 (5 bases each). CDR1 is SEHNR, CDR2 FQNEAQ, per germline (reference sequence). Trimming left V 4 bases short and J 5 bases short, with 7 bases between. The CDR3 is 12 amino acids.

The DNA for the CDR3 is TGTGCCACCAGTGATCAGGCCAATCAGCCCCAGCATTTT. Protein sequence: CATSDQANQPQHF. This chain uses TRBV24-1 with TRBJ1-5; D gene ambiguous. The V end lost 3 bases, the J end lost 3 bases, and 5 bases lay between the germline ends. The CDR3 contains 13 residues. Germline loops: CDR1 KGHDR, CDR2 SFDVKD.